This T cell receptor (beta chain) was retrieved from a study of cytomegalovirus exposure and HLA in healthy donors. Use of 60 Vbeta and 13 Jbeta primers characterized the PCR. Data came from immunoSEQ multiplex PCR; TCRdb stores just in-frame clones and leaves some out. The table shows just over 150,000 clones, with over 60% occurring only once. Worth noting for this clone: Its matching antigen is unknown.

Study-wide results and caveats: TCR beta sequences reportedly predicted the HLA-A and HLA-B alleles of most subjects accurately. When analyzed later, a missense DCLRE1C variant was found to be linked to TCR beta V- and J-gene trimming.

The receptor was isolated from a woman aged 50 to 60 in good health and CMV-seropositive. The sequenced material came from PBMCs.

The CDR3 DNA reads as TGTGCCAGCAGCCCCCAAGTGGGGGCAGGGTACTACGAGCAGTACTTC. Translating gives CASSPQVGAGYYEQYF. The rearrangement uses TRBV5-4 and TRBJ2-7; a weak D match, TRBD1 (6 bases). The CDR3 length is 16 residues. Per the germline V gene, CDR1 is SGHNT and CDR2 is YYREEE (reference sequence). V lost 4 bases and J 3 bases, leaving 20 bases between the germline ends. The whole variable domain, filled in from reference TRBV5-4 and TRBJ2-7, reads ETGVTQSPTHLIKTRGQQVTLRCSSQSGHNTVSWYQQALGQGPQFIFQYYREEENGRGNFPPRFSGLQFPNYSSELNVNALELDDSALYLCASSPQVGAGYYEQYFGPGTRLTVT.